Below, 27 T cell receptor beta chains from the same sample are listed, as sequenced in a study of shared clonotypes between healthy human individuals. Assay used: immunoSEQ multiplex PCR; TCRdb lists only in-frame clones, some missing. Among over a million clones, approximately 97% were seen once, and the ten largest hold roughly 1.2%. The sequencing input was naive CD4+ T cells sorted from blood. Indicated subset: CD45RA+ positively selected. These receptors originate from a man aged 30 to 45 in good health.

This sequence joins TRBV29-1 and TRBJ2-7; tentative D call: TRBD1 (6 bases). The CDR3 is made up of 12 amino acids. Germline loops: CDR1 SQVTM, CDR2 ANQGSEA. Trimming stripped 6 bases from V and 2 bases from J, with 11 bases between. The CDR3 loop is CSVRRGTYEQYF. DNA for the CDR3: TGCAGCGTCCGTAGGGGGACCTACGAGCAGTACTTC.

This chain joins TRBV7-2 and TRBJ1-2; TRBD1 matches 7 bases. The V and J ends lost 4 bases and 2 bases, in that order; junction bases with no gene match: 4. Germline CDR1 reads SGHTA; CDR2 reads FQGNSA. This CDR3 is 14 amino acids long. The CDR3, as DNA: TGTGCCAGCAGCTCCAGGGGGTCAAACTATGGCTACACCTTC. Its translation: CASSSRGSNYGYTF.

The gene calls are TRBV6-1 and TRBJ1-1; no definite D call. The CDR3 spans 12 residues. V was trimmed by 7 bases and J by 13 bases, leaving 19 bases between them. In germline, CDR1 is MNHNS, CDR2 SASEGT. CDR3 sequence reads: CASITGSAPGFF. CDR3 in DNA: TGTGCCAGCATTACGGGTTCAGCGCCAGGTTTCTTT.

This rearrangement joins TRBV6-1 to TRBJ2-1; 7 bases are a match to TRBD2. V was pared by 1 base and J by 4 bases, with 4 bases of the junction left unmatched. The CDR3 has 15 amino acids. Germline values: CDR1 MNHNS, CDR2 SASEGT. The CDR3 nucleotides are TGTGCCAGCAGTGAAGGTGCGGGGGATTACAATGAGCAGTTCTTC. It yields the protein CASSEGAGDYNEQFF.

The V gene is TRBV7-8, the J gene TRBJ2-5; D call uncertain. Germline-derived CDR1 and CDR2 are SGHVS and FQNEAQ. The CDR3 consists of 17 residues. V was pared by 3 bases and J by 2 bases, with 19 bases between. This chain's CDR3 is CASSFQPPGPLQETQYF. CDR3 DNA sequence: TGTGCCAGCAGCTTTCAACCGCCAGGACCGTTACAAGAGACCCAGTACTTC.

There are a few counts of this clone. This sample also contains other DNA sequences that code for the same CDR3. The chain couples TRBV28 to TRBJ2-1; 8 positions match TRBD1. Germline V CDR1 and CDR2: MDHEN, SYDVKM. This CDR3 comprises 12 residues. V shed 6 bases, J shed 8 bases, and the junction held 3 bases outside the gene matches. The chain's CDR3 is CASSLTGDEQFF. The CDR3 bases are TGTGCCAGCAGCCTGACAGGGGATGAGCAGTTCTTC.

This chain connects TRBV5-1 to TRBJ2-3; D may match TRBD1 or TRBD2 (5 bases each). The germline V gene encodes CDR1 SGHRS and CDR2 YFSETQ. The CDR3 extends over 15 amino acids. Trimming took off 4 bases at V and 2 bases at J, with 14 bases between the two ends. CDR3 bases: TGCGCCAGCAGCCTTACCCCAGGGACCACAGATACGCAGTATTTT. It is translated as CASSLTPGTTDTQYF. The full variable domain, in which reference TRBV5-1 and TRBJ2-3 provide the parts outside the CDR3, is KAGVTQTPRYLIKTRGQQVTLSCSPISGHRSVSWYQQTPGQGLQFLFEYFSETQRNKGNFPGRFSGRQFSNSRSEMNVSTLELGDSALYLCASSLTPGTTDTQYFGPGTRLTVL.

The J gene is TRBJ1-1, the V gene TRBV9; D gene ambiguous. The CDR3 sequence is 11 residues long. CDR1 SGDLS and CDR2 YYNGEE come from the germline V gene. V was trimmed by 4 bases and J by 7 bases, leaving 8 bases between them. The CDR3 DNA is TGTGCCAGCAGCCTGACTGGTGAAGCTTTCTTT. It encodes CASSLTGEAFF.

The CDR3 spells CASRLAGAGTGELFF. Written as DNA, the CDR3 is TGTGCCAGCAGACTAGCGGGAGCAGGCACCGGGGAGCTGTTTTTT. V is TRBV27 and J is TRBJ2-2; 11 bases fit TRBD2. Germline CDR1 and CDR2: MNHEY and SMNVEV (reference sequence). J was trimmed by 4 bases and V by 6 bases; bases with no gene match: 4. This CDR3 spans 15 amino acids.

The rearrangement joins TRBV5-1 to TRBJ2-3; no definite D call. The germline V and J ends were trimmed by 3 bases and 4 bases, with 18 bases remaining between them. There are 16 residues in the CDR3. CDR1 and CDR2 from the germline V gene are SGHRS and YFSETQ. Written as DNA, the CDR3 is TGCGCCAGCAGCTCCGGCCGTGGAGAGGCCCCAGATACGCAGTATTTT. It encodes CASSSGRGEAPDTQYF.

The V call is TRBV18, the J call TRBJ1-5; D may be TRBD1 (6 bases). The CDR3 has 14 residues. Between the trimmed V and J ends, which lost 3 bases and 4 bases, there was a span of 10 bases. CDR1 is KGHSH, CDR2 LQKENI, per germline. This CDR3 reads CASSPPGENQPQHF. In nucleotides, the CDR3 is TGTGCCAGCTCACCCCCAGGGGAAAATCAGCCCCAGCATTTT.

The V and J genes are TRBV5-4 and TRBJ2-2, with a tentative D call TRBD2 (6 bases). CDR3 length equals 16 residues. V was trimmed by 2 bases and J by 0 bases, leaving 11 bases between them. Germline V lookup: CDR1 SGHNT, CDR2 YYREEE (reference sequence). The CDR3 sequence: CASSLPGLSNTGELFF. CDR3 in DNA: TGTGCCAGCAGCTTACCGGGACTGTCGAACACCGGGGAGCTGTTTTTT.

The chain couples TRBV28 to TRBJ2-2, with D uncertain. In germline, CDR1 is MDHEN, CDR2 SYDVKM. Trimming pared 6 bases from V and 4 bases from J, leaving 6 bases between. The CDR3 totals 12 residues. Written as DNA, the CDR3 is TGTGCCAGCAGGTCTCTCACCGGGGAGCTGTTTTTT. It yields the protein CASRSLTGELFF.

V and J are TRBV2 and TRBJ2-5; D is possibly TRBD1 (5 bases). This CDR3 has 15 amino acids. V shed 5 bases and J shed 4 bases, with 17 bases lying between them. Germline CDR1 SNHLY, CDR2 FYNNEI. This CDR3 is CASSNSGAGGETQYF. CDR3 nucleotides: TGTGCCAGCAGTAATTCTGGGGCAGGCGGAGAGACCCAGTACTTC.

CDR3 coding DNA: TGTGCCAGCAGCGTAGAGGGGGGACAGGGGAATGGCTACACCTTC. It translates to CASSVEGGQGNGYTF. This sequence joins TRBV9 and TRBJ1-2; 10 bases agree with TRBD1. Per germline, CDR1 SGDLS and CDR2 YYNGEE. V lost 0 bases and J lost 6; bases outside the gene matches: 5. The CDR3 loop spans 15 amino acids. Drawing the rest from reference TRBV9 and TRBJ1-2, the complete variable domain is DSGVTQTPKHLITATGQRVTLRCSPRSGDLSVYWYQQSLDQGLQFLIQYYNGEERAKGNILERFSAQQFPDLHSELNLSSLELGDSALYFCASSVEGGQGNGYTFGSGTRLTVV.

V gene TRBV7-3 combines with J gene TRBJ2-2, with D possibly matching TRBD1 (5 bases). The CDR3 is 16 amino acids. V lost 0 bases to trimming and J lost 6 bases, with 14 bases between them. Germline V gene data show CDR1 as SGHTA and CDR2 as FQGTGA. Here the CDR3 reads CASSLTPTQGAGELFF. CDR3 sequence (DNA): TGTGCCAGCAGCTTAACCCCCACACAAGGGGCCGGGGAGCTGTTTTTT.

This chain joins TRBV27 and TRBJ2-7; D ambiguous. Germline V CDR1 and CDR2: MNHEY, SMNVEV (reference sequence). V was clipped by 3 bases and J by 3 bases, with 15 bases between them. The CDR3 covers 15 residues. CDR3 bases: TGTGCCAGCAGTTTCGGAGACTCCACAATCTACGAGCAGTACTTC. It yields the protein CASSFGDSTIYEQYF.

This rearrangement joins TRBV28 to TRBJ2-2; TRBD2 matches 7 bases. The CDR3 contains 19 residues. Trimming cost V 2 bases and J 0 bases; bases outside gene matches: 12. Germline V gene lookup returns CDR1 MDHEN and CDR2 SYDVKM. CDR3 nucleotides: TGTGCCAGCAGTTTAATGGGTAGCGGGCACAAATCGAACACCGGGGAGCTGTTTTTT. Translation gives CASSLMGSGHKSNTGELFF.

The V call is TRBV6-5, the J call TRBJ2-2; no clear D gene. The length of the CDR3 is 13 residues. V dropped 6 bases and J dropped 5 bases, with 10 bases sitting between them. Germline V gene sequence: CDR1 MNHEY, CDR2 SVGAGI. CDR3 bases: TGTGCCAGCAGCCCCGGTGCAACCGGGGAGCTGTTTTTT. This translates into CASSPGATGELFF.

The chain couples TRBV11-2 to TRBJ2-7; D unresolved. Per the germline V gene, CDR1 is SGHAT and CDR2 is FQNNGV. This CDR3 has 15 amino acids. V was clipped by 6 bases and J by 2 bases, with 17 bases between them. The CDR3 bases are TGTGCCAGCAGGACTCCAGTACAAAGGACCTACGAGCAGTACTTC. Its protein product is CASRTPVQRTYEQYF.

V gene TRBV10-3 combines with J gene TRBJ2-5; maybe TRBD2 (5 bases). V was clipped by 0 bases and J by 3 bases, with 8 bases between them. Germline V gene lookup returns CDR1 ENHRY and CDR2 SYGVKD. This CDR3 contains 14 residues. The CDR3 loop reads CAISESRTEETQYF. The CDR3 coding sequence is TGTGCCATCAGTGAGTCTAGGACTGAAGAGACCCAGTACTTC.

This chain uses TRBV30 with TRBJ1-2; D is unresolved. The germline V and J ends were trimmed by 0 bases and 4 bases, with 18 bases remaining between them. Germline CDR1 reads GTSNPN; CDR2 reads SVGIG (reference sequence). The CDR3 contains 16 residues. The CDR3 spells CAWSVKTQGLSYGYTF. The CDR3 DNA reads TGTGCCTGGAGTGTTAAGACTCAAGGGCTGAGCTATGGCTACACCTTC.

This rearrangement joins TRBV29-1 to TRBJ1-1; 10 positions match TRBD1. The CDR3 is made up of 14 amino acids. Trimming at V came to 5 bases and at J to 3 bases, leaving 6 bases not matched to a gene. Germline V CDR1 and CDR2: SQVTM, ANQGSEA. In nucleotides, the CDR3 is TGCAGCGTTAGGCGGGGACAGGGGTACACTGAAGCTTTCTTT. Encoded protein: CSVRRGQGYTEAFF.

This clone came up once. V and J are TRBV7-7 and TRBJ2-7; TRBD2 agrees at 8 bases. After removal of 0 bases from V and 0 bases from J, the junction contained 1 base not matched to a gene. The CDR3 length is 15 residues. CDR1 and CDR2 from the germline V gene are SSHAT and FNYEAQ (reference sequence). Written as DNA, the CDR3 is TGTGCCAGCAGCTTAGCCGGGGGGGGCTCCTACGAGCAGTACTTC. This sequence encodes CASSLAGGGSYEQYF. Filled out from reference TRBV7-7 and TRBJ2-7, the complete variable domain reads GAGVSQSPRYKVTKRGQDVTLRCDPISSHATLYWYQQALGQGPEFLTYFNYEAQPDKSGLPSDRFSAERPEGSISTLTIQRTEQRDSAMYRCASSLAGGGSYEQYFGPGTRLTVT.

The V and J genes are TRBV11-3 and TRBJ1-2, with a possible D match to TRBD1 (5 bases). This CDR3 has 19 amino acids. Trimming took 4 bases from V and 0 from J, leaving 24 bases between them. The germline gives CDR1 SGHNT, CDR2 YENEEA. CDR3 region: CASSWGRRSTHLANYGYTF. In DNA, the CDR3 is TGTGCCAGCAGCTGGGGACGGCGGTCGACCCATTTAGCTAACTATGGCTACACCTTC.

This clone was recorded once. The rearrangement joins TRBV6-6 to TRBJ1-4; D remains unclear. Per germline, CDR1 MNHNY and CDR2 SVGAGI (reference sequence). Trimming took off 8 bases at V and 4 bases at J, with 8 bases between the two ends. CDR3 size: 12 residues. The CDR3 DNA reads as TGTGCCAGCGGGAAAGTTAATGAAAAACTGTTTTTT. It is translated as CASGKVNEKLFF.

The chain recombines TRBV29-1 with TRBJ2-1, with 8 nucleotides matching TRBD2. Looked up from germline, CDR1 is SQVTM and CDR2 is ANQGSEA. The V gene end was trimmed by 3 bases and the J gene end by 0 bases; junction bases not matched to a gene: 13. The CDR3 has 18 residues. CDR3 residues: CSVDMAGGLHSSYNEQFF. CDR3 in DNA: TGCAGCGTTGACATGGCGGGAGGTCTTCACAGCTCCTACAATGAGCAGTTCTTC.